This T cell receptor beta chain was captured by sequencing in a study of T cells in localized non-small cell lung cancer. Study results and caveats: Because researchers sequenced only one region of the tumor, heterogeneity is still possible. Clonality of T cells reached its maximum in uninvolved adjacent lung, surpassing tumor. Longer overall survival was linked to higher blood T cell density.

Generated by immunoSEQ multiplex PCR, the TCRdb table keeps only in-frame clones and is missing some. The data contain 15,000 or so clones, about four fifths of them seen just once; the ten biggest clones take up roughly 34%. The V gene's germline CDR1 is SGHRS and CDR2 YFSETQ. V lost 4 bases and J lost 2; bases outside the gene matches: 3. The CDR3 sequence is 13 residues long. Points on this clone: Its antigen is not known.

This sequence originates from a male donor at least 60 years old with stage III lung adenocarcinoma. The chain has TRBV5-1 and TRBJ2-7, with 7 bases matching TRBD1. The sample here was peripheral blood, taken before any cancer treatment. The CDR3 reads CASSQGQTYEQYF. The DNA of the CDR3 is TGCGCCAGCAGCCAGGGACAGACCTACGAGCAGTACTTC. The complete variable domain, with remaining parts taken from reference TRBV5-1 and TRBJ2-7, reads KAGVTQTPRYLIKTRGQQVTLSCSPISGHRSVSWYQQTPGQGLQFLFEYFSETQRNKGNFPGRFSGRQFSNSRSEMNVSTLELGDSALYLCASSQGQTYEQYFGPGTRLTVT.